Listed below are T cell receptor beta chains from one sample, sequenced in a study of T-cell memory formation after mild COVID-19. From the 5' RACE reads, TCRdb called clonotypes with MiXCR, one entry per CDR3 protein. The sample carries roughly 450,000 distinct CDR3 sequences, roughly 18% recorded once. Material: PBMCs or a T cell subset sorted from them (not recorded which). These receptors came from a man younger than 30 who had mild COVID-19 (a few samples of this study predate the infection). Cell type and time point are not known. Both conserved end residues are part of each CDR3. The order of the fields is J gene, D gene, V gene, clone size, CDR3 DNA, CDR3 protein. A D gene is named only where the DNA matches it firmly. Only some rows state a clone size, as once, few, many or a class for expanded clones.

J gene: TRBJ2-2
D gene: -
V gene: TRBV5-4
clone size: many
CDR3 DNA: TGTGCCAGCAGCTTCGGGGTATCCACCGGGGAGCTGTTTTTT
CDR3 protein: CASSFGVSTGELFF

J gene: TRBJ2-5
D gene: -
V gene: TRBV5-1
clone size: -
CDR3 DNA: TGCGCCAGCAGCTTGGCCCGGGGGCACCAAGAGACCCAGTACTTC
CDR3 protein: CASSLARGHQETQYF

J gene: TRBJ2-7
D gene: -
V gene: TRBV6-2/TRBV6-3
clone size: -
CDR3 DNA: TGTGCCAGCAGTTACTCAGGGTCCAACTACGAGCAGTACTTC
CDR3 protein: CASSYSGSNYEQYF

J gene: TRBJ1-6
D gene: -
V gene: TRBV7-2
clone size: many
CDR3 DNA: TGTGCCAGCAGCTCAGACACAAATTCACCCCTCCACTTT
CDR3 protein: CASSSDTNSPLHF

J gene: TRBJ1-5
D gene: -
V gene: TRBV28
clone size: -
CDR3 DNA: TGTGCCAGCAGTTTGGGCAGGGAAGTCAATCAGCCCCAGCATTTT
CDR3 protein: CASSLGREVNQPQHF

J gene: TRBJ1-2
D gene: TRBD1
V gene: TRBV18
clone size: few
CDR3 DNA: TGTGCCAGCTCACCGGAAACAGGGGGCGTCTATGGCTACACCTTC
CDR3 protein: CASSPETGGVYGYTF

J gene: TRBJ2-2
D gene: TRBD1
V gene: TRBV7-2
clone size: -
CDR3 DNA: TGTGCCAGCAGTCAACGACAGGGACACACCGGGGAGCTGTTTTTT
CDR3 protein: CASSQRQGHTGELFF

J gene: TRBJ2-5
D gene: -
V gene: TRBV4-3
clone size: -
CDR3 DNA: TGCGCCAGCAGCCAAGATAGTGGGATGGGAGAGACCCAGTACTTC
CDR3 protein: CASSQDSGMGETQYF

J gene: TRBJ2-1
D gene: -
V gene: TRBV11-3
clone size: few
CDR3 DNA: TGTGCCAGCAGCTTATCCGATGGGTTTGCGGGTGAGCAGTTCTTC
CDR3 protein: CASSLSDGFAGEQFF

J gene: TRBJ1-5
D gene: -
V gene: TRBV12-3/TRBV12-4
clone size: -
CDR3 DNA: TGTGCCAGCAGTTTACATAGCAATCAGCCCCAGCATTTT
CDR3 protein: CASSLHSNQPQHF

J gene: TRBJ2-7
D gene: TRBD2
V gene: TRBV4-1
clone size: many
CDR3 DNA: TGCGCCAGCGCCAGCGGGGGGGCCCTGTCCTACGAGCAGTACTTC
CDR3 protein: CASASGGALSYEQYF

J gene: TRBJ1-1
D gene: -
V gene: TRBV7-2
clone size: many
CDR3 DNA: TGTGCCAGCAGCTTAGGGTGGGGCGGCAAGGAAGCTTTCTTT
CDR3 protein: CASSLGWGGKEAFF

J gene: TRBJ2-5
D gene: TRBD2
V gene: TRBV4-1
clone size: -
CDR3 DNA: TGCGCCAGCAGCCAAGTGGAGCGGGGGGAGACCCAGTACTTC
CDR3 protein: CASSQVERGETQYF

J gene: TRBJ1-1
D gene: -
V gene: TRBV20-1
clone size: -
CDR3 DNA: TGCAGTGCCGGCGCGTACCCTGAAGCTTTCTTT
CDR3 protein: CSAGAYPEAFF

J gene: TRBJ2-1
D gene: TRBD2
V gene: TRBV7-7
clone size: many
CDR3 DNA: TGTGCTAGCAGCTCGTCTAGCGGGGGTAATGAGCAGTTCTTC
CDR3 protein: CASSSSSGGNEQFF

J gene: TRBJ1-1
D gene: -
V gene: TRBV5-1
clone size: few
CDR3 DNA: TGCGCCAGCAGCCCCGGATCTGACTGGGGGGCTACGGGCACTGAAGCTTTCTTT
CDR3 protein: CASSPGSDWGATGTEAFF

J gene: TRBJ1-1
D gene: -
V gene: TRBV19
clone size: -
CDR3 DNA: TGTGCCAGTACCCCCTCCACAGTGAACACTGAAGCTTTCTTT
CDR3 protein: CASTPSTVNTEAFF

J gene: TRBJ1-2
D gene: TRBD1
V gene: TRBV12-3/TRBV12-4
clone size: few
CDR3 DNA: TGTGCCAGCAGTCCGGGGACAGGGAGGCTACGTGGCTACACCTTC
CDR3 protein: CASSPGTGRLRGYTF

J gene: TRBJ1-2
D gene: -
V gene: TRBV4-2
clone size: few
CDR3 DNA: TGTGCCAGCAGCCAAGAAAGCTCAGAAATCTATGGCTACACCTTC
CDR3 protein: CASSQESSEIYGYTF

J gene: TRBJ2-3
D gene: TRBD2
V gene: TRBV20-1
clone size: many
CDR3 DNA: TGCAGTGCTAGAGTCGGCGGGGGGGCAGATACGCAGTATTTT
CDR3 protein: CSARVGGGADTQYF

J gene: TRBJ2-5
D gene: TRBD2
V gene: TRBV4-1
clone size: many
CDR3 DNA: TGCGCCAGCAGCCAGGGGACTAGCGGGGGAGAGACCCAGTACTTC
CDR3 protein: CASSQGTSGGETQYF

J gene: TRBJ2-1
D gene: -
V gene: TRBV7-7
clone size: many
CDR3 DNA: TGTGCCAGCAGCTTAGACGGGGTGGATGAGCAGTTCTTC
CDR3 protein: CASSLDGVDEQFF

J gene: TRBJ1-1
D gene: -
V gene: TRBV5-1
clone size: -
CDR3 DNA: TGCGCCAGCAGCTTTTCCGGGGGCAGGGACACTGAAGCTTTCTTT
CDR3 protein: CASSFSGGRDTEAFF

J gene: TRBJ2-7
D gene: -
V gene: TRBV18
clone size: few
CDR3 DNA: TGTGCCAGCTCACCACTCCGGGGGAACTACGAGCAGTACTTC
CDR3 protein: CASSPLRGNYEQYF

J gene: TRBJ2-2
D gene: -
V gene: TRBV7-2
clone size: -
CDR3 DNA: TGTGCCAGCAGCGCCCGACTAGGAGGGGACGGGGAGCTGTTTTTT
CDR3 protein: CASSARLGGDGELFF

J gene: TRBJ2-5
D gene: TRBD1
V gene: TRBV5-1
clone size: -
CDR3 DNA: TGCGCCAGCAAACCCGGGACAGCTAAACAAGAGACCCAGTACTTC
CDR3 protein: CASKPGTAKQETQYF

J gene: TRBJ2-3
D gene: TRBD2
V gene: TRBV7-2
clone size: -
CDR3 DNA: TGTGCCAGCAGCGGCGGGGGGTGGACAGATACGCAGTATTTT
CDR3 protein: CASSGGGWTDTQYF

J gene: TRBJ1-2
D gene: TRBD1
V gene: TRBV7-2
clone size: few
CDR3 DNA: TGTGCCGCTTCCCAGGGGGTATCCTATGGCTACACCTTC
CDR3 protein: CAASQGVSYGYTF

J gene: TRBJ2-2
D gene: -
V gene: TRBV20-1
clone size: few
CDR3 DNA: TGCAGTGCCCTCCGGGGGACAGCGAACACCGGGGAGCTGTTTTTT
CDR3 protein: CSALRGTANTGELFF

J gene: TRBJ2-1
D gene: TRBD1
V gene: TRBV18
clone size: few
CDR3 DNA: TGTGCCAGCTCACTAAGGACAGGGACCGGTAATGAGCAGTTCTTC
CDR3 protein: CASSLRTGTGNEQFF

J gene: TRBJ1-2
D gene: TRBD1
V gene: TRBV6-5
clone size: -
CDR3 DNA: TGTGCCAGCAGTTACGGGACAGGGTCTTATGGCTACACCTTC
CDR3 protein: CASSYGTGSYGYTF

J gene: TRBJ2-5
D gene: TRBD1
V gene: TRBV23-1
clone size: few
CDR3 DNA: TGCGCCAGCAACTACAGGGGTTGGGAGACCCAGTACTTC
CDR3 protein: CASNYRGWETQYF

J gene: TRBJ2-5
D gene: -
V gene: TRBV19
clone size: -
CDR3 DNA: TGTGCCAGTAGTCAGAGGCAAGAGACCCAGTACTTC
CDR3 protein: CASSQRQETQYF

J gene: TRBJ1-5
D gene: -
V gene: TRBV6-5
clone size: -
CDR3 DNA: TGTGCCAGTCAATCTGGGGGACAGCCCCAGCATTTT
CDR3 protein: CASQSGGQPQHF

J gene: TRBJ2-5
D gene: TRBD2
V gene: TRBV11-2
clone size: -
CDR3 DNA: TGTGCCAGCAGCCCGATACGGGGGGGCCGGGAGACCCAGTACTTC
CDR3 protein: CASSPIRGGRETQYF

J gene: TRBJ1-6
D gene: -
V gene: TRBV9
clone size: few
CDR3 DNA: TGTGCCAGCAGCGTAGAAGGGGAGAATTCACCCCTCCACTTT
CDR3 protein: CASSVEGENSPLHF

J gene: TRBJ1-4
D gene: -
V gene: TRBV2
clone size: few
CDR3 DNA: TGTGCCAGCGGAGGAGATAGCCTGGGGGAAAAACTGTTTTTT
CDR3 protein: CASGGDSLGEKLFF

J gene: TRBJ2-7
D gene: -
V gene: TRBV6-2/TRBV6-3
clone size: many
CDR3 DNA: TGTGCCAGCACCCCGACAGGGAGGTACGAGCAGTACTTC
CDR3 protein: CASTPTGRYEQYF

J gene: TRBJ1-1
D gene: -
V gene: TRBV7-2
clone size: few
CDR3 DNA: TGTGCCAGCAGCTTGCGGGAATTTAGAAACACTGAAGCTTTCTTT
CDR3 protein: CASSLREFRNTEAFF

J gene: TRBJ2-3
D gene: -
V gene: TRBV24-1
clone size: -
CDR3 DNA: TGTGCCACCGAGGACTCACAGGGACTGGGCGCAGATACGCAGTATTTT
CDR3 protein: CATEDSQGLGADTQYF

J gene: TRBJ1-2
D gene: -
V gene: TRBV11-2
clone size: few
CDR3 DNA: TGTGCCAGCAGCTTAGCCCAGGGGCAGAACTATGGCTACACCTTC
CDR3 protein: CASSLAQGQNYGYTF

J gene: TRBJ1-2
D gene: TRBD1
V gene: TRBV20-1
clone size: -
CDR3 DNA: TGCAGTGCTACCGCCCCCCGGGACAGGGGGCCTGGCTACACCTTC
CDR3 protein: CSATAPRDRGPGYTF